What follows are 14 T cell receptor beta chains derived from one specimen sequenced in a study of OX40 agonist ivuxolimab in advanced cancers. The table came from immunoSEQ multiplex PCR; TCRdb's copy has only in-frame clones and leaves some out. This sample has roughly 19,000 clones, with around 71% found just once. This specimen was CD4+ or CD8+ T cells sorted from blood, taken in a trial of the OX40 agonist ivuxolimab. These receptors were collected from an adult with an advanced solid tumor such as melanoma, head and neck, liver or kidney cancer.

A few counts support this clone. The gene calls are TRBV4-3 and TRBJ1-5; TRBD1 might be the D (5 bases). The CDR3 consists of 16 residues. CDR1 is LGHNA, CDR2 YSLEER, per germline. With 0 bases removed from V and 0 bases from J, the gap between germline ends came to 9 bases. CDR3 sequence reads: CASSQDVRASNQPQHF. As DNA, the CDR3 is TGCGCCAGCAGCCAAGATGTCAGGGCTAGCAATCAGCCCCAGCATTTT.

J is TRBJ2-7 and V is TRBV5-1, with 11 bases matching TRBD2. The CDR3 is 17 residues long. Germline-derived CDR1 and CDR2 are SGHRS and YFSETQ. Germline trimming cut 0 bases from V and 5 bases from J; bases unmatched to any gene: 10. The CDR3 DNA reads as TGCGCCAGCAGCTTGGCTGCTAGCGGGAGGATCGACAACGAGCAGTACTTC. Amino acid sequence: CASSLAASGRIDNEQYF.

The J gene is TRBJ2-7, the V gene TRBV7-9, with 9 bases lining up with TRBD1. The CDR3 totals 14 residues. V was clipped by 9 bases and J by 6 bases; unmatched bases: 12. Germline V lookup: CDR1 SEHNR, CDR2 FQNEAQ (reference sequence). CDR3 sequence reads: CASESGTGNFEQYF. The CDR3 region has the DNA TGTGCCAGTGAAAGTGGGACAGGGAATTTCGAGCAGTACTTC.

The chain employs TRBV19 and TRBJ1-5; D is ambiguous. Trimming removed 1 base from V and 0 bases from J, with 7 bases in between. Germline V gene lookup returns CDR1 LNHDA and CDR2 SQIVND (reference sequence). CDR3 length: 15 amino acids. The CDR3 bases are TGTGCCAGTAGTATAGGGACCTTTAGCAATCAGCCCCAGCATTTT. Its protein product is CASSIGTFSNQPQHF. Full variable domain (outside the CDR3, taken from reference TRBV19 and TRBJ1-5): DGGITQSPKYLFRKEGQNVTLSCEQNLNHDAMYWYRQDPGQGLRLIYYSQIVNDFQKGDIAEGYSVSREKKESFPLTVTSAQKNPTAFYLCASSIGTFSNQPQHFGDGTRLSIL.

The chain carries TRBV13 and TRBJ2-2; TRBD1 might be the D (5 bases). Germline V gene lookup returns CDR1 PRHDT and CDR2 FYEKMQ (reference sequence). V was pared by 4 bases and J by 7 bases, with 25 bases between. The CDR3 totals 18 residues. CDR3 loop: CASSSQISPRRVGGELFF. Here the CDR3 DNA reads TGTGCCAGCAGCTCCCAGATCTCACCCCGCAGGGTGGGCGGGGAGCTGTTTTTT.

The chain uses TRBV4-2 and TRBJ2-2, with D perhaps being TRBD1 or TRBD2 (5 bases each). Germline lookup yields CDR1 LGHNA and CDR2 YNFKEQ. CDR3 length equals 15 residues. V was trimmed by 5 bases and J by 1 base, leaving 11 bases between them. CDR3 loop: CASSLAGGNTGELFF. CDR3 sequence (DNA): TGTGCCAGCAGCTTGGCTGGGGGGAACACCGGGGAGCTGTTTTTT.

This clone was seen only a few times. The chain uses TRBV7-2 and TRBJ2-3; D ambiguous. This CDR3 spans 14 amino acids. With 4 bases removed from V and 1 base from J, the gap between germline ends came to 9 bases. CDR1 is SGHTA and CDR2 is FQGNSA in the germline V gene. The CDR3 DNA sequence: TGTGCCAGCAGCTCGGGCGGAGGCACAGATACGCAGTATTTT. It codes for CASSSGGGTDTQYF. Supplemented by reference TRBV7-2 and TRBJ2-3, the full variable domain reads GAGVSQSPSNKVTEKGKDVELRCDPISGHTALYWYRQSLGQGLEFLIYFQGNSAPDKSGLPSDRFSAERTGGSVSTLTIQRTQQEDSAVYLCASSSGGGTDTQYFGPGTRLTVL.

This sequence joins TRBV4-3 and TRBJ2-5; no clear D gene. The CDR3 runs to 15 residues. CDR1 and CDR2 from the germline V gene are LGHNA and YSLEER. Trimming stripped 0 bases from V and 2 bases from J, with 10 bases between. CDR3 nucleotide sequence: TGCGCCAGCAGCCAAGATCTGAGCTTGCAAGAGACCCAGTACTTC. This gives the protein CASSQDLSLQETQYF.

The V and J genes are TRBV27 and TRBJ2-7; D uncertain. Germline assignment: CDR1 MNHEY and CDR2 SMNVEV (reference sequence). The V end lost 4 bases, the J end lost 5 bases, and 18 bases lay between the germline ends. This CDR3 is built from 15 residues. The CDR3 DNA is TGTGCCAGCAGTTACAGACCTCCGAAGCCCCACGAGCAGTACTTC. It codes for CASSYRPPKPHEQYF.

The chain links TRBV6-5 to TRBJ1-1; D unclear. Per the germline V gene, CDR1 is MNHEY and CDR2 is SVGAGI. This CDR3 has 13 residues. V was trimmed by 6 bases and J by 0 bases, leaving 8 bases between them. The CDR3, as DNA: TGTGCCAGCAGACTCGCCCTGAACACTGAAGCTTTCTTT. Translation gives CASRLALNTEAFF.

The chain employs TRBV7-8 and TRBJ2-7, with 7 bases fitting TRBD2. This CDR3 region has 15 residues. V trimming: 0 bases; J trimming: 2 bases; junction bases outside the gene matches: 4. The germline gives CDR1 SGHVS, CDR2 FQNEAQ. In DNA, the CDR3 is TGTGCCAGCAGCTTAGCGGGAGGGCCGGCCTACGAGCAGTACTTC. Translating it yields CASSLAGGPAYEQYF.

In its sample, this clone was seen a few times. The V call is TRBV28, the J call TRBJ1-5; TRBD1 matches 8 bases. Germline values: CDR1 MDHEN, CDR2 SYDVKM. The CDR3 has 15 amino acids. V shed 6 bases, J shed 1 base, and the junction held 5 bases outside the gene matches. The chain's CDR3 is CASSLDRGSNQPQHF. The CDR3 region has the DNA TGTGCCAGCAGCCTCGACAGGGGAAGCAATCAGCCCCAGCATTTT. Based on the CDR3 plus reference TRBV28 and TRBJ1-5, the full variable domain is DVKVTQSSRYLVKRTGEKVFLECVQDMDHENMFWYRQDPGLGLRLIYFSYDVKMKEKGDIPEGYSVSREKKERFSLILESASTNQTSMYLCASSLDRGSNQPQHFGDGTRLSIL.

This chain links TRBV11-3 with TRBJ2-5; 8 bases align to TRBD1. The CDR3 spans 15 residues. CDR1 and CDR2 from the germline V gene are SGHNT and YENEEA. V lost 4 bases, J lost 5 bases, and 9 bases stayed unmatched. The CDR3 here is CASSSTGGRDETQYF. The CDR3 DNA reads TGTGCCAGCAGCTCAACAGGGGGGCGCGACGAGACCCAGTACTTC.

The CDR3 is CASSLSGHSYEQYF. The CDR3 region has the DNA TGTGCCAGCAGTTTATCTGGACACTCCTACGAGCAGTACTTC. V is TRBV27 and J is TRBJ2-7; TRBD1 is a possible D gene (5 bases). Germline loops: CDR1 MNHEY, CDR2 SMNVEV (reference sequence). The CDR3 length is 14 residues. V shed 0 bases and J shed 0 bases, with 6 bases lying between them.